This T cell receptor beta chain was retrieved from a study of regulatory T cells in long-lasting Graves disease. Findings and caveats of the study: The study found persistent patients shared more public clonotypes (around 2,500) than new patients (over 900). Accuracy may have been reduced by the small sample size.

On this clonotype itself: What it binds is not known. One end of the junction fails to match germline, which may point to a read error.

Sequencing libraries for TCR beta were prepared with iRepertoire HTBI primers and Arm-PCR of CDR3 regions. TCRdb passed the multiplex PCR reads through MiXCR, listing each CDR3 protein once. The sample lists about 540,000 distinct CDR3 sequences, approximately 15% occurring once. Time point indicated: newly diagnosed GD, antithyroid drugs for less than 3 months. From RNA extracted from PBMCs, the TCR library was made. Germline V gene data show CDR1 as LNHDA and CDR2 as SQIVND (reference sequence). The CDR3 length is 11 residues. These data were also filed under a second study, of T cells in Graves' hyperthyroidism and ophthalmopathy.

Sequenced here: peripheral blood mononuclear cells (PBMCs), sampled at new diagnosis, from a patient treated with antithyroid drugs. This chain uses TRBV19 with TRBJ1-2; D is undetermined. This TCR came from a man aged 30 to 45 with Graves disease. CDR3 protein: CANSVRYGYTF. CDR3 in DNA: TGTGCCAATAGTGTGAGATATGGCTACACCTTC.